The text below deals with one T cell receptor (beta chain). V lost 2 bases and J 7 bases, leaving 23 bases between the germline ends. This CDR3 spans 17 amino acids. Germline-derived CDR1 and CDR2 are MDHEN and SYDVKM. Libraries were prepared by immunoSEQ multiplex PCR; TCRdb keeps only in-frame clonotypes and omits some of them. The repertoire holds roughly 150,000 clones, with approximately 93% as singletons. The sample comes from a study of blood T cell repertoires in COVID-19. Sequencing was carried out using peripheral blood. V usage is TRBV28 and J usage is TRBJ1-1; TRBD1 is a possible D gene (6 bases). The clonotype was recovered from a woman aged 60-75 years with COVID-19, enrolled during active disease. The DNA for the CDR3 is TGTGCCAGCAGTTTAAGCGGCGGGGGCGCTTTGCTTTATGAAGCTTTCTTT. The encoded protein is CASSLSGGGALLYEAFF.